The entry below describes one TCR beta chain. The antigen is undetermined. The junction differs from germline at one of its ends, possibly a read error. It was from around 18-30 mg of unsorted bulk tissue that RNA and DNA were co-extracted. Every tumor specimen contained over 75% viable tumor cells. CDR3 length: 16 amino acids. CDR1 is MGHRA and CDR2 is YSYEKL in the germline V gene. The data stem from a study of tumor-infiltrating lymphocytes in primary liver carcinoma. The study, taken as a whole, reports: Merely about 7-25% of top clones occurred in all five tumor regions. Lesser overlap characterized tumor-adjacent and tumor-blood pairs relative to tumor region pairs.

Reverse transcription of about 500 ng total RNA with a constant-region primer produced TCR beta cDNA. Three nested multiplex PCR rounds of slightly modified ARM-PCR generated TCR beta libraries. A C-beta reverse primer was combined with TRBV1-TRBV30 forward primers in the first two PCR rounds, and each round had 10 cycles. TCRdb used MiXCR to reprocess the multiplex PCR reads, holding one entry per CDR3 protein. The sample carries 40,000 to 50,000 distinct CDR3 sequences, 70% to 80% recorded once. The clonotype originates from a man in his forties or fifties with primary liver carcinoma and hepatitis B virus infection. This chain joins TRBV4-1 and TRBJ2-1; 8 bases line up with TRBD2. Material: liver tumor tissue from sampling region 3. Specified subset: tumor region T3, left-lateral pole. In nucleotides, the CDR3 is TGCGCCAGCAGCCAAGGTTCCCGGGAGGGCCGAGATGAGCAGCTCTTC. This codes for CASSQGSREGRDEQLF.